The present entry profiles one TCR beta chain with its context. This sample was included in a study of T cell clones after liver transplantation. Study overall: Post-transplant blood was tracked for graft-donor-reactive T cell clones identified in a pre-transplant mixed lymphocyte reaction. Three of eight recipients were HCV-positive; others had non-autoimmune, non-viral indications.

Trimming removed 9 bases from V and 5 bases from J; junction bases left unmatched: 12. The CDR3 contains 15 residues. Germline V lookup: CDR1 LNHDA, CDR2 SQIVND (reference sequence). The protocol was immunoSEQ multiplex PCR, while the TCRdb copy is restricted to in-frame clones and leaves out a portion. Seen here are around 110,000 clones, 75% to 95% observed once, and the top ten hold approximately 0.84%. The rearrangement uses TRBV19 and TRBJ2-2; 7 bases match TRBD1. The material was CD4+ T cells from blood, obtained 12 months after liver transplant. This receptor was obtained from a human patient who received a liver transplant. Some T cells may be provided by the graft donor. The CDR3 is CASHRGGRDTGELFF. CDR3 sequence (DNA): TGTGCCAGCCATAGAGGGGGCAGGGATACCGGGGAGCTGTTTTTT.